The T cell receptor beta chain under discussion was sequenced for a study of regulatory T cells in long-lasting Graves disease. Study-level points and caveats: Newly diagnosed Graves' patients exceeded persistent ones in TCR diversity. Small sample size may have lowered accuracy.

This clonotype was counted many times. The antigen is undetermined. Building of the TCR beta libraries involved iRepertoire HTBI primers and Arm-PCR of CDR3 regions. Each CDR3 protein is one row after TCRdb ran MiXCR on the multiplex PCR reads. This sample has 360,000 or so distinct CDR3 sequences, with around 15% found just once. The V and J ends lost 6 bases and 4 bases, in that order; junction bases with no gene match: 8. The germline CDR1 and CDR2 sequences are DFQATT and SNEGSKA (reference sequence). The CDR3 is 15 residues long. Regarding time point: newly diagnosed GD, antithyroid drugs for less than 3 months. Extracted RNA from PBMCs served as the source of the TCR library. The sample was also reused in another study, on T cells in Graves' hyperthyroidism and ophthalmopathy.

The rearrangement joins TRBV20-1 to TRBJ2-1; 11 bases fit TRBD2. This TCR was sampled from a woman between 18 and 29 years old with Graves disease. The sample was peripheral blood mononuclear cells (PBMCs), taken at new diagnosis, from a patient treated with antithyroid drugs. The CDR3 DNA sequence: TGCAGTGCGCAGGCGACTAGCGGGAATTACAATGAGCAGTTCTTC. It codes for CSAQATSGNYNEQFF.